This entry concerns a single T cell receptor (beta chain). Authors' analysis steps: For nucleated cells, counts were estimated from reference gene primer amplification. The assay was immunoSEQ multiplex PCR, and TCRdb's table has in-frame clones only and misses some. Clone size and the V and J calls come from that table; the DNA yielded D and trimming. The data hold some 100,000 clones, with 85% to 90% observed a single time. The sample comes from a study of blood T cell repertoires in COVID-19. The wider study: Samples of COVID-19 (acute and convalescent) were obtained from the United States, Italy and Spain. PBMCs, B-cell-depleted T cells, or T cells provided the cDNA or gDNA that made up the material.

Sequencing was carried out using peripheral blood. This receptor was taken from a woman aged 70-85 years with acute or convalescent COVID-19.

CDR3 residues: CASSSDRRSRETEAFF. The CDR3 nucleotides read TGTGCCAGCAGCTCGGACAGGAGGAGTAGAGAGACTGAAGCTTTCTTT. This sequence joins TRBV5-8 and TRBJ1-1; the match to TRBD1 covers 7 bases. Germline V gene sequence: CDR1 SGHTS, CDR2 YDEGEE. The CDR3 has 16 amino acids. V was clipped by 3 bases and J by 5 bases; unmatched bases: 13. Filled out from reference TRBV5-8 and TRBJ1-1, the complete variable domain reads EAGVTQSPTHLIKTRGQQATLRCSPISGHTSVYWYQQALGLGLQFLLWYDEGEERNRGNFPPRFSGRQFPNYSSELNVNALELEDSALYLCASSSDRRSRETEAFFGQGTRLTVV.